These 5 T cell receptor beta chains came from one sample sequenced in a study of blood T cells in healthy people across ages (dated by TCRdb to about 2015). Library preparation was by 5' RACE. Sequencing relied on an Illumina HiSeq 2500. A second PCR of roughly 6 to 11 cycles was run with a J-beta primer mix and a sample-barcoded 5' primer. TCRdb itself trimmed the public reads at Q25 with fastp, ran MiXCR and retained productive beta chains. Rows matching on CDR3 protein sequence are summarized as one entry with the most common DNA and genes. The sample records around 1.5 million distinct CDR3 sequences, roughly 45% of which are singletons. Of the sample, approximately 7.9% falls within the top ten clones. Sequencing used blood. The receptors stem from a woman between 18 and 29 years old in good health.

The V and J genes are TRBV6-5 and TRBJ2-1; 7 bases are a match to TRBD2. There are 16 residues in the CDR3. The trim removed 0 bases at V and 13 bases at J, leaving 15 bases unmatched. CDR1 is MNHEY and CDR2 is SVGAGI in the germline V gene. Here the CDR3 DNA reads TGTGCCAGCAGTTACTCCGCTGGACTAGAGGTGGAGACCCAGTTCTTC. Residues: CASSYSAGLEVETQFF.

The chain uses TRBV11-2 and TRBJ2-7; D remains unclear. CDR3 length: 13 residues. V was cut by 5 bases and J by 2 bases, with 10 bases left in between. Germline V gene sequence: CDR1 SGHAT, CDR2 FQNNGV. CDR3 protein: CASSPAQTYEQYF. The DNA of the CDR3 is TGTGCCAGCAGCCCAGCTCAGACCTACGAGCAGTACTTC.

The J gene is TRBJ1-2, the V gene TRBV27; D unresolved. V was cut by 5 bases and J by 1 base, with 11 bases left in between. Germline V lookup: CDR1 MNHEY, CDR2 SMNVEV (reference sequence). The CDR3 sequence is 14 residues long. CDR3 amino acids: CASSPLLGNYGYTF. CDR3 DNA sequence: TGTGCCAGCAGTCCCCTATTGGGTAACTATGGCTACACCTTC.

This clonotype was counted between two and nine times. The rearrangement joins TRBV14 to TRBJ2-3; D gene ambiguous. V gave up 1 base and J gave up 8 bases, with 7 bases separating them. Per the germline V gene, CDR1 is SGHDN and CDR2 is FVKESK. This CDR3 region has 12 residues. The CDR3 protein is CASSQGEATQYF. DNA of the CDR3: TGTGCCAGCAGCCAAGGCGAGGCTACGCAGTATTTT.

This clonotype was counted only a few times. The CDR3 reads CASRPGQGMEKLFF. The CDR3, as DNA: TGTGCCAGCAGACCGGGACAGGGGATGGAAAAACTGTTTTTT. The rearrangement links TRBV2 to TRBJ1-4; 10 bases match TRBD1. V shed 6 bases, J shed 8 bases, and the junction held 6 bases outside the gene matches. Germline V gene sequence: CDR1 SNHLY, CDR2 FYNNEI. CDR3 length: 14 amino acids.